This passage covers 30 T cell receptor beta chains from one sample sequenced in a study of CD8+ T cells in alopecia areata. This sample's treatment: oral pan-JAK inhibitor, 5-10 mg twice daily. Sequencing templates came from extracted RNA that was reverse transcribed into cDNA. Sequencing used immunoSEQ multiplex PCR; TCRdb keeps in-frame clones, though not all of them. The table lists about 250,000 clones, 50% to 75% of them singletons. The source material was CD4+ T cells sorted from blood, sampled around week 53, from a patient treated with tofacitinib. The receptors derive from a human donor with alopecia areata.

The sample holds one count of this clone. The chain uses TRBV5-1 and TRBJ1-2, with D unresolved. CDR1 SGHRS and CDR2 YFSETQ come from the germline V gene. V was pared by 1 base and J by 0 bases, with 7 bases between. This CDR3 spans 14 amino acids. The CDR3 here is CASSLSAANYGYTF. For the CDR3, the DNA is TGCGCCAGCAGCTTGTCAGCAGCTAACTATGGCTACACCTTC. Using reference TRBV5-1 and TRBJ1-2 for the parts outside the CDR3, the full variable domain is KAGVTQTPRYLIKTRGQQVTLSCSPISGHRSVSWYQQTPGQGLQFLFEYFSETQRNKGNFPGRFSGRQFSNSRSEMNVSTLELGDSALYLCASSLSAANYGYTFGSGTRLTVV.

This clone was detected only a few times. This chain links TRBV30 with TRBJ1-1; D uncertain. Trimming stripped 4 bases from V and 12 bases from J, with 15 bases between. This CDR3 region has 11 residues. Germline V gene lookup returns CDR1 GTSNPN and CDR2 SVGIG (reference sequence). This CDR3 is CAWTTSRGTFF. The DNA for the CDR3 is TGTGCCTGGACTACCTCAAGAGGGACTTTCTTT.

This clone appeared a few times. The chain is built from TRBV5-4 and TRBJ2-2; TRBD2 matches 13 bases. The CDR3 covers 17 residues. V lost 1 base and J lost 5; bases outside the gene matches: 5. Germline V gene sequence: CDR1 SGHNT, CDR2 YYREEE (reference sequence). The CDR3 loop reads CASSLRPGLAGTGELFF. CDR3 sequence (DNA): TGTGCCAGCAGCTTGCGACCGGGACTAGCGGGGACCGGGGAGCTGTTTTTT.

The chain recombines TRBV19 with TRBJ1-2; no definite D call. The CDR3 is 13 residues long. The germline V gene encodes CDR1 LNHDA and CDR2 SQIVND (reference sequence). Trimming left V 4 bases short and J 6 bases short, with 12 bases between. Here the CDR3 reads CASSTLDGDGYTF. The CDR3 nucleotides read TGTGCCAGTAGTACCCTGGACGGGGATGGCTACACCTTC.

This clone was counted a few times. The CDR3 DNA sequence: TGTGCCAGCAGCCCCCGGGCCGGCCAAGAGACCCAGTACTTC. Its translation is CASSPRAGQETQYF. This chain connects TRBV7-9 to TRBJ2-5; D gene ambiguous. The V gene lost 5 bases and the J gene lost 1 base, with 11 bases spanning the gap. Germline CDR1 and CDR2: SEHNR and FQNEAQ (reference sequence). This CDR3 has 14 amino acids. The complete variable domain, with remaining parts taken from reference TRBV7-9 and TRBJ2-5, reads DTGVSQNPRHKITKRGQNVTFRCDPISEHNRLYWYRQTLGQGPEFLTYFQNEAQLEKSRLLSDRFSAERPKGSFSTLEIQRTEQGDSAMYLCASSPRAGQETQYFGPGTRLLVL.

This clone was seen a handful of times. This chain uses TRBV19 with TRBJ1-1; D gene unclear. The CDR3 runs to 15 residues. The germline V gene encodes CDR1 LNHDA and CDR2 SQIVND (reference sequence). V lost 7 bases and J 1 base, leaving 16 bases between the germline ends. DNA for the CDR3: TGTGCCAGTAACCTCGCCAAAGCTGGGAACACTGAAGCTTTCTTT. Its protein is CASNLAKAGNTEAFF.

This rearrangement joins TRBV5-7 to TRBJ2-1, with 7 bases matching TRBD2. TRBV5-7 is reported as an ORF; its role is uncertain. The CDR3 has 17 amino acids. Trimming removed 0 bases from V and 5 bases from J; junction bases left unmatched: 11. CDR3: CASSLVRLAPLDNEQFF. In DNA form, the CDR3 reads TGTGCCAGCAGCTTGGTCAGACTAGCACCCCTCGACAATGAGCAGTTCTTC.

The J gene is TRBJ2-3, the V gene TRBV9; D remains unclear. This CDR3 has 15 amino acids. V was cut by 6 bases and J by 4 bases, with 18 bases left in between. CDR1 and CDR2 (germline): SGDLS, YYNGEE. CDR3 in amino acids: CASTTGASEADTQYF. CDR3 DNA: TGTGCCAGCACTACCGGAGCTAGTGAGGCAGATACGCAGTATTTT.

The gene calls are TRBV29-1 and TRBJ1-6; D not resolved. This CDR3 is 13 amino acids long. V gave up 7 bases and J gave up 6 bases, with 13 bases separating them. CDR1 is SQVTM, CDR2 ANQGSEA, per germline. The CDR3 DNA reads as TGCAGCGCCGCGACCGATTTTAATTCACCCCTCCACTTT. Translated, it gives CSAATDFNSPLHF.

The gene calls are TRBV27 and TRBJ1-1; D possibly corresponds to TRBD1 (6 bases). The V and J ends lost 6 bases and 11 bases respectively, with 16 bases between them. The CDR3 consists of 12 residues. Germline V lookup: CDR1 MNHEY, CDR2 SMNVEV (reference sequence). Written as DNA, the CDR3 is TGTGCCAGCAGACCGATACAGGGACATGCTTTCTTT. This codes for CASRPIQGHAFF.

The chain joins TRBV12-5 to TRBJ1-5; D remains ambiguous. V lost 3 bases, J lost 5 bases, and 5 bases lay in between. Germline V lookup: CDR1 LGHNT, CDR2 FRNRAP. The CDR3 sequence is 12 residues long. CDR3 nucleotides: TGTGCTAGTGGTTTACGGTATCAGCCCCAGCATTTT. The encoded protein is CASGLRYQPQHF. Based on the CDR3 plus reference TRBV12-5 and TRBJ1-5, the full variable domain is DARVTQTPRHKVTEMGQEVTMRCQPILGHNTVFWYRQTMMQGLELLAYFRNRAPLDDSGMPKDRFSAEMPDATLATLKIQPSEPRDSAVYFCASGLRYQPQHFGDGTRLSIL.

The rearrangement joins TRBV19 to TRBJ2-5; a weak D match, TRBD1 (6 bases). CDR1 is LNHDA and CDR2 is SQIVND in the germline V gene (reference sequence). V lost 6 bases to trimming and J lost 2 bases, with 16 bases between them. This CDR3 spans 15 amino acids. CDR3 region: CASRLQGSPQETQYF. CDR3 sequence (DNA): TGTGCCAGTAGGTTACAGGGCTCACCTCAAGAGACCCAGTACTTC.

This clone was picked up one time. J is TRBJ2-5 and V is TRBV30; perhaps TRBD1 as D (6 bases). The germline V and J ends were trimmed by 4 bases and 6 bases, with 15 bases remaining between them. The CDR3 length is 13 residues. CDR1 is GTSNPN, CDR2 SVGIG, per germline (reference sequence). CDR3 in amino acids: CAWTPIDRKTQYF. CDR3 bases: TGTGCCTGGACTCCCATAGACAGGAAGACCCAGTACTTC.

The chain recombines TRBV27 with TRBJ2-7, with TRBD1 as a possible D gene (6 bases). The CDR3 length is 15 residues. The germline V gene has CDR1 MNHEY and CDR2 SMNVEV (reference sequence). Trimming left V 5 bases short and J 1 base short, with 15 bases between. The CDR3 loop reads CASSRPGQTSYEQYF. CDR3 bases: TGTGCCAGCAGTCGACCGGGACAAACATCCTACGAGCAGTACTTC.

The rearrangement joins TRBV29-1 to TRBJ2-3; 7 positions match TRBD2. Trimming took 3 bases from V and 0 from J; bases not matched to a gene: 6. Germline V gene sequence: CDR1 SQVTM, CDR2 ANQGSEA. This CDR3 has 15 amino acids. DNA of the CDR3: TGCAGCGTTGATTCGTACGGGGGGAGCACAGATACGCAGTATTTT. Translation: CSVDSYGGSTDTQYF.

This clone has more than one count but fewer than ten. This chain joins TRBV27 and TRBJ1-5; D is uncertain. CDR3 length: 17 amino acids. Germline V gene data show CDR1 as MNHEY and CDR2 as SMNVEV (reference sequence). V dropped 4 bases and J dropped 9 bases, with 25 bases sitting between them. The chain's CDR3 is CASSSAGPTTSFRPQHF. Here the CDR3 DNA reads TGTGCCAGCAGTTCCGCCGGGCCAACAACCTCCTTCCGGCCCCAGCATTTT.

This clone was seen more than once but under ten times. The chain combines TRBV5-1 with TRBJ2-7; D not resolved. There are 14 residues in the CDR3. With 0 bases removed from V and 3 bases from J, the gap between germline ends came to 10 bases. Germline CDR1 and CDR2: SGHRS and YFSETQ. CDR3 sequence: CASSLEGKYYEQYF. The DNA of the CDR3 is TGCGCCAGCAGCTTGGAAGGGAAATACTACGAGCAGTACTTC.

V is TRBV29-1 and J is TRBJ1-2, with 7 bases identical to TRBD1. There are 16 residues in the CDR3. The ends lost 5 bases at V and 0 bases at J; junction bases unmatched: 12. Per germline, CDR1 SQVTM and CDR2 ANQGSEA. This CDR3 reads CSVFWTGAKANYGYTF. CDR3 coding DNA: TGCAGCGTTTTTTGGACAGGCGCCAAGGCTAACTATGGCTACACCTTC.

Only a few counts were recorded for this clone. The chain couples TRBV30 to TRBJ1-1; 11 bases line up with TRBD1. Germline lookup yields CDR1 GTSNPN and CDR2 SVGIG (reference sequence). Trimming cost V 5 bases and J 1 base; bases outside gene matches: 9. The CDR3 totals 16 residues. CDR3 DNA sequence: TGTGCCTGGCTACCGGGACAGGGGGTTTGGAACACTGAAGCTTTCTTT. This sequence encodes CAWLPGQGVWNTEAFF.

The chain links TRBV29-1 to TRBJ2-3; tentatively, D is TRBD1 (5 bases). Between the trimmed V and J ends, which lost 6 bases and 5 bases, there was a span of 6 bases. CDR3 length: 10 residues. Germline loops: CDR1 SQVTM, CDR2 ANQGSEA. The CDR3 nucleotides are TGCAGCGTGGGGCAAGATACGCAGTATTTT. It encodes CSVGQDTQYF.

This clone showed up just a few times. V is TRBV5-1 and J is TRBJ1-6; 8 bases are a match to TRBD1. The CDR3 extends over 14 amino acids. J lost 10 bases, V lost 2 bases, and 5 bases had no gene match. The germline CDR1 and CDR2 sequences are SGHRS and YFSETQ. The CDR3 reads CASSLIDRGSPLHF. CDR3 DNA: TGCGCCAGCAGCTTAATCGACAGGGGCTCACCCCTCCACTTT.

The V and J genes are TRBV7-2 and TRBJ1-5, with unresolved D. V was pared by 0 bases and J by 2 bases, with 5 bases between. There are 14 residues in the CDR3. Looked up from germline, CDR1 is SGHTA and CDR2 is FQGNSA. For the CDR3, the DNA is TGTGCCAGCAGCTTAGCAAGGCGCAATCAGCCCCAGCATTTT. This sequence encodes CASSLARRNQPQHF.

This chain joins TRBV2 and TRBJ2-1, with unresolved D. This CDR3 has 13 amino acids. V gave up 8 bases and J gave up 9 bases, with 17 bases separating them. Germline CDR1 is SNHLY and CDR2 is FYNNEI. CDR3: CASVAGPIGEQFF. The CDR3 nucleotides are TGTGCCAGCGTGGCCGGCCCCATAGGTGAGCAGTTCTTC.

V and J are TRBV5-4 and TRBJ2-7; the match to TRBD1 covers 8 bases. With 4 bases clipped from V and 5 bases from J, the junction kept 8 bases outside the gene matches. CDR1 and CDR2 from the germline V gene are SGHNT and YYREEE (reference sequence). The length of the CDR3 is 14 residues. The CDR3 is CASSPGQGFHEQYF. In DNA form, the CDR3 reads TGTGCCAGCAGCCCCGGACAGGGTTTCCACGAGCAGTACTTC.

The rearrangement joins TRBV29-1 to TRBJ2-1; TRBD1 aligns across 9 bases. Trimming cost V 0 bases and J 2 bases; bases outside gene matches: 8. Germline CDR1 reads SQVTM; CDR2 reads ANQGSEA. This CDR3 is built from 17 residues. In nucleotides, the CDR3 is TGCAGCGTTGAAGACCCCCGGGACAGGGACACCTACAATGAGCAGTTCTTC. Translated, it gives CSVEDPRDRDTYNEQFF.

This CDR3 reads CASVDRWLNSPLHF. CDR3 coding DNA: TGTGCCAGCGTCGACCGGTGGTTAAATTCACCCCTCCACTTT. The chain employs TRBV25-1 and TRBJ1-6; D call uncertain. CDR3 length: 14 residues. Per germline, CDR1 MGHDK and CDR2 SYGVNS. V shed 8 bases and J shed 7 bases, with 15 bases lying between them.

For this clone: Since the CDR3 does not end with the conserved phenylalanine or tryptophan, this likely comes from a read error. No DNA is shown, since the ends of the CDR3 on it are uncertain; the CDR3 is the one TCRdb lists. V and J are TRBV6-1 and TRBJ2-3; no DNA check was done on the table's D call, TRBD1. The CDR3 is made up of 9 amino acids, end residues included. In germline, CDR1 is MNHNS, CDR2 SASEGT. CDR3: CASSEMWDR.

This chain connects TRBV4-3 to TRBJ1-5, with no clear D. The CDR3 runs to 17 residues. Between the trimmed V and J ends, which lost 4 bases and 5 bases, there was a span of 21 bases. CDR1 and CDR2 (germline): LGHNA, YSLEER. The CDR3 DNA follows: TGCGCCAGCAGCCCCAGCCCCCAAATTGACGGAGATCAGCCCCAGCATTTT. This sequence encodes CASSPSPQIDGDQPQHF.

This clone was detected a few times. Written as DNA, the CDR3 is TGCGCCAGCAGCCCACAGGGAGATGGCTACACCTTC. Translated: CASSPQGDGYTF. The V call is TRBV5-1, the J call TRBJ1-2; a weak D match, TRBD1 (6 bases). Germline-derived CDR1 and CDR2 are SGHRS and YFSETQ. Trimming pared 4 bases from V and 6 bases from J, leaving 10 bases between. The CDR3 is 12 amino acids.

The chain links TRBV4-2 to TRBJ2-1; no reliable D call. The CDR3 length is 16 residues. Germline V lookup: CDR1 LGHNA, CDR2 YNFKEQ. Trimming stripped 3 bases from V and 1 base from J, with 13 bases between. The CDR3: CASSHPRPASYNEQFF. As DNA, the CDR3 is TGTGCCAGCAGCCACCCCCGACCAGCTTCCTACAATGAGCAGTTCTTC.